This passage covers 32 T cell receptor beta chains from one sample sequenced in a study of early T cells in non-severe SARS-CoV-2 infection. Each CDR3 protein is one row after TCRdb ran MiXCR on the 5' RACE reads. The repertoire holds 45,000 to 60,000 distinct CDR3 sequences, 7.7% seen once, with approximately 3.6% in the top ten. Sequencing used whole blood. The receptor source for this set is an adult who was a healthcare worker with PCR-confirmed SARS-CoV-2 infection or an uninfected control (not recorded which).

The sample holds many counts of this clonotype. V usage is TRBV6-6 and J usage is TRBJ2-5; 9 positions match TRBD2. The V gene's germline CDR1 is MNHNY and CDR2 SVGAGI (reference sequence). The CDR3 is 13 amino acids. Unmatched junction bases numbered 3, after V lost 5 bases and J lost 5 bases. The CDR3 sequence is CASSRGRGETQYF. CDR3 sequence (DNA): TGTGCCAGCAGTCGCGGGAGGGGGGAGACCCAGTACTTC.

This clonotype was counted at least ten times. The chain has TRBV27 and TRBJ1-5, with D perhaps TRBD1 (6 bases). This CDR3 has 14 residues. CDR1 is MNHEY and CDR2 is SMNVEV in the germline V gene (reference sequence). The V and J ends lost 4 bases and 4 bases respectively, with 11 bases between them. This CDR3 reads CASSYRAGNQPQHF. CDR3 nucleotide sequence: TGTGCCAGCAGTTACAGGGCGGGGAATCAGCCCCAGCATTTT.

This clonotype was counted at least ten times. The CDR3 region is CASSPTMNTEAFF. Here the CDR3 DNA reads TGTGCCAGCTCACCCACTATGAACACTGAAGCTTTCTTT. The chain has TRBV18 and TRBJ1-1; D is unclear. The V end was cut by 3 bases, the J end by 0 bases, with 5 bases between. The CDR3 loop spans 13 amino acids. Germline values: CDR1 KGHSH, CDR2 LQKENI.

This clonotype was seen at least ten times. The CDR3 here is CASSLDLSSYEQYF. DNA of the CDR3: TGTGCCAGCAGCTTAGACTTATCGTCCTACGAGCAGTACTTC. The rearrangement joins TRBV11-2 to TRBJ2-7; D is ambiguous. The V gene's germline CDR1 is SGHAT and CDR2 FQNNGV. Between the trimmed V and J ends, which lost 0 bases and 1 base, there was a span of 7 bases. CDR3 length: 14 amino acids. Full variable domain (rest looked up from reference TRBV11-2 and TRBJ2-7): EAGVAQSPRYKIIEKRQSVAFWCNPISGHATLYWYQQILGQGPKLLIQFQNNGVVDDSQLPKDRFSAERLKGVDSTLKIQPAKLEDSAVYLCASSLDLSSYEQYFGPGTRLTVT.

This clonotype has a count of ten or more. The chain recombines TRBV7-6 with TRBJ2-3; D not certain. Germline V gene lookup returns CDR1 SGHVS and CDR2 FNYEAQ. This CDR3 is 15 amino acids long. V was clipped by 1 base and J by 1 base, with 9 bases between them. CDR3: CASSLDVLGTDTQYF. Written as DNA, the CDR3 is TGTGCCAGCAGCTTAGACGTGCTAGGCACAGATACGCAGTATTTT.

The rearrangement uses TRBV10-1 and TRBJ2-3; no firm D call. Germline loops: CDR1 WNHNN, CDR2 SYGVQD (reference sequence). V was cut by 3 bases and J by 7 bases, with 8 bases left in between. The CDR3 length is 12 residues. This CDR3 is CASSDWVNTQYF. Here the CDR3 DNA reads TGCGCCAGCAGTGATTGGGTAAATACGCAGTATTTT.

This clonotype showed up just once. The chain joins TRBV7-2 to TRBJ2-3; weak D call: TRBD1 (7 bases). This CDR3 is 14 amino acids long. Germline V gene sequence: CDR1 SGHTA, CDR2 FQGNSA. V was pared by 4 bases and J by 4 bases, with 12 bases between. The CDR3: CASSSDRRADTQYF. The DNA of the CDR3 is TGTGCCAGCAGCTCGGACAGGAGGGCAGATACGCAGTATTTT.

This clonotype was recorded a few times. The chain uses TRBV7-7 and TRBJ2-1, with a weak D call TRBD2 (6 bases). V was pared by 1 base and J by 0 bases, with 16 bases between. Germline loops: CDR1 SSHAT, CDR2 FNYEAQ (reference sequence). This CDR3 region has 18 residues. The CDR3 protein is CASSLEESSGRSYNEQFF. The CDR3 DNA reads TGTGCCAGCAGCTTAGAGGAAAGTAGCGGACGCTCCTACAATGAGCAGTTCTTC.

This clonotype appeared a few times. The chain uses TRBV3-1 and TRBJ2-4, with D maybe TRBD1 (7 bases). CDR1 is LGHDT and CDR2 is YNNKEL in the germline V gene (reference sequence). This CDR3 region has 15 residues. V lost 1 base and J 5 bases, leaving 12 bases between the germline ends. CDR3 DNA sequence: TGTGCCAGCAGCCAAGCCCCAGGGGGGCAAAACATTCAGTACTTC. Translating it yields CASSQAPGGQNIQYF.

The chain combines TRBV28 with TRBJ1-5; D not resolved. The CDR3 is 16 amino acids. Germline values: CDR1 MDHEN, CDR2 SYDVKM. The V and J ends lost 6 bases and 2 bases respectively, with 17 bases between them. CDR3 amino acids: CASSLTLSVGNQPQHF. CDR3 bases: TGTGCCAGCAGCCTCACTTTAAGTGTCGGCAATCAGCCCCAGCATTTT.

V usage is TRBV9 and J usage is TRBJ2-7; D is uncertain. The CDR3 has 12 amino acids. CDR1 and CDR2 (germline): SGDLS, YYNGEE. Trimming removed 3 bases at V and 3 bases at J, with 7 bases between. This chain's CDR3 is CASSGNNYEQYF. CDR3 nucleotides: TGTGCCAGCAGCGGGAATAACTACGAGCAGTACTTC.

This clonotype was detected many times. V gene TRBV27 combines with J gene TRBJ1-5, with 9 bases aligning to TRBD1. This CDR3 comprises 18 residues. Per germline, CDR1 MNHEY and CDR2 SMNVEV (reference sequence). V shed 2 bases and J 6 bases; nucleotides not matched to a gene: 14. DNA for the CDR3: TGTGCCAGCAGTTTACTATCCCCGGGACAGGGTTCGAGTCAGCCCCAGCATTTT. It encodes CASSLLSPGQGSSQPQHF.

V and J are TRBV4-1 and TRBJ2-7; TRBD2 is a possible D gene (7 bases). CDR1 and CDR2 (germline): MGHRA, YSYEKL. V lost 3 bases, J lost 2 bases, and 14 bases lay in between. The CDR3 is 15 residues long. In nucleotides, the CDR3 is TGCGCCAGCAGCCAGGGGAGGGGGTACACCTACGAGCAGTACTTC. Its protein product is CASSQGRGYTYEQYF.

J is TRBJ2-1 and V is TRBV29-1, with no clear D. This CDR3 contains 13 residues. Trimming left V 3 bases short and J 1 base short, with 7 bases between. The V gene's germline CDR1 is SQVTM and CDR2 ANQGSEA. CDR3 in DNA: TGCAGCGTTGATAGGTCTTCCTACAATGAGCAGTTCTTC. Its translation: CSVDRSSYNEQFF.

This clonotype was counted a few times. The V call is TRBV28, the J call TRBJ2-1; possible D gene TRBD2, 5 bases. The length of the CDR3 is 15 residues. V was shortened by 3 bases and J by 0 bases, with 9 bases between the two germline ends. Germline CDR1 and CDR2: MDHEN and SYDVKM. The CDR3 sequence is CASSFAGSSYNEQFF. The CDR3 region has the DNA TGTGCCAGCAGTTTCGCGGGCAGCTCCTACAATGAGCAGTTCTTC.

In this sample, this clonotype turned up many times. The chain joins TRBV28 to TRBJ2-7, with 8 bases fitting TRBD1. V dropped 0 bases and J dropped 6; count of bases not matched to a gene: 7. The CDR3 sequence is 15 residues long. The germline V gene encodes CDR1 MDHEN and CDR2 SYDVKM. In nucleotides, the CDR3 is TGTGCCAGCAGTTTATGGCAGGGGGCGCAGAGCGAGCAGTACTTC. Translating gives CASSLWQGAQSEQYF.

This clonotype has more than one count but fewer than ten. The chain joins TRBV28 to TRBJ2-1, with TRBD1 identical over 9 bases. Germline trimming cut 5 bases from V and 7 bases from J; bases unmatched to any gene: 12. Germline V CDR1 and CDR2: MDHEN, SYDVKM. CDR3 size: 16 residues. For the CDR3, the DNA is TGTGCCAGCAGTCCTCTAGGGACAGGGACGTCTAATGAGCAGTTCTTC. Translation gives CASSPLGTGTSNEQFF.

V and J are TRBV5-1 and TRBJ2-7, with 9 positions matching TRBD1. CDR1 and CDR2 from the germline V gene are SGHRS and YFSETQ. The CDR3 is made up of 13 amino acids. Trimming removed 7 bases from V and 4 bases from J; junction bases left unmatched: 6. The CDR3 DNA reads as TGCGCCAGCCGACTAGGACAGGGGTACGAGCAGTACTTC. The encoded protein is CASRLGQGYEQYF.

This chain uses TRBV6-1 with TRBJ2-3; the D gene is possibly TRBD1 (6 bases). This CDR3 is built from 16 residues. V dropped 1 base and J dropped 1 base, with 12 bases sitting between them. Germline V gene data show CDR1 as MNHNS and CDR2 as SASEGT. CDR3 sequence reads: CASSEVGTRGTDTQYF. CDR3 coding DNA: TGTGCCAGCAGTGAAGTAGGGACACGGGGCACAGATACGCAGTATTTT.

Only a few counts were recorded for this clonotype. The chain is built from TRBV20-1 and TRBJ2-2; 7 bases are a match to TRBD2. The germline CDR1 and CDR2 sequences are DFQATT and SNEGSKA (reference sequence). With V trimmed by 6 bases and J by 8 bases, 15 bases remained unmatched. The CDR3 loop spans 15 amino acids. CDR3 sequence (DNA): TGCAGTGCCATTTCAAGCGGGACTCTACCAGGGGAGCTGTTTTTT. Its translation: CSAISSGTLPGELFF.

The chain joins TRBV12-3 or TRBV12-4 to TRBJ2-7, with a weak D call TRBD2 (5 bases). Deletions cut 5 bases from V and 0 bases from J, with 14 bases between. This CDR3 region has 15 residues. The DNA for the CDR3 is TGTGCCAGCAGTACGTGGACTTTGAGCTCCTACGAGCAGTACTTC. Translated, it gives CASSTWTLSSYEQYF.

DNA for the CDR3: TGTGCCAGCAGCTCCCCGGGTAGCGGGGATTACAATGAGCAGTTCTTC. Its translation is CASSSPGSGDYNEQFF. V is TRBV5-4 and J is TRBJ2-1, with 8 bases matching TRBD2. The germline V gene encodes CDR1 SGHNT and CDR2 YYREEE (reference sequence). The J segment lost 4 bases and the V segment lost 3 bases, leaving 9 bases of the junction unmatched. This CDR3 is 16 amino acids long.

At least ten counts were recorded for this clonotype. The chain has TRBV29-1 and TRBJ1-1; D unresolved. With 0 bases removed from V and 3 bases from J, the gap between germline ends came to 5 bases. The CDR3 runs to 12 residues. The V gene's germline CDR1 is SQVTM and CDR2 ANQGSEA. In DNA, the CDR3 is TGCAGCGTTGAAGACCAGTACACTGAAGCTTTCTTT. Residues: CSVEDQYTEAFF.

Only a few counts were recorded for this clonotype. The J gene is TRBJ2-3, the V gene TRBV7-3, with 7 bases identical to TRBD2. Trimming cost V 2 bases and J 6 bases; bases outside gene matches: 11. This CDR3 is 16 amino acids long. The V gene's germline CDR1 is SGHTA and CDR2 FQGTGA. The CDR3 loop reads CASSLGSLAGEDTQYF. Here the CDR3 DNA reads TGTGCCAGCAGCTTAGGGTCTTTGGCGGGAGAGGATACGCAGTATTTT.

This clonotype was recorded at least ten times. The V and J genes are TRBV7-2 and TRBJ2-3; maybe TRBD1 (6 bases). V was pared by 5 bases and J by 1 base, with 16 bases between. The CDR3 spans 16 residues. CDR1 is SGHTA, CDR2 FQGNSA, per germline. DNA for the CDR3: TGTGCCAGCAGCACGGGACAAACTTCTGGCACAGATACGCAGTATTTT. Amino acids: CASSTGQTSGTDTQYF.

There are a few counts of this clonotype. The rearrangement joins TRBV19 to TRBJ2-5, with TRBD2 as a possible D gene (6 bases). Germline CDR1 reads LNHDA; CDR2 reads SQIVND (reference sequence). The CDR3 has 14 residues. Between the trimmed V and J ends, which lost 5 bases and 5 bases, there was a span of 15 bases. The CDR3 sequence: CASSWRAGVETQYF. The CDR3 nucleotides read TGTGCCAGTAGTTGGAGGGCGGGCGTGGAGACCCAGTACTTC.

The J gene is TRBJ1-6, the V gene TRBV4-2, with 8 bases fitting TRBD1. CDR1 and CDR2 from the germline V gene are LGHNA and YNFKEQ. The CDR3 contains 15 residues. J lost 7 bases, V lost 3 bases, and 5 bases had no gene match. CDR3 coding DNA: TGTGCCAGCAGCCACCAAGACAGGGGCAATTCACCCCTCCACTTT. This gives the protein CASSHQDRGNSPLHF.

The V gene is TRBV30, the J gene TRBJ2-1; D is undetermined. The CDR3 extends over 11 amino acids. Looked up from germline, CDR1 is GTSNPN and CDR2 is SVGIG (reference sequence). Trimming stripped 5 bases from V and 5 bases from J, with 7 bases between. The CDR3 reads CAWDFNNEQFF. The CDR3 DNA reads as TGTGCCTGGGACTTTAACAATGAGCAGTTCTTC. Using reference TRBV30 and TRBJ2-1 for the parts outside the CDR3, the full variable domain is SQTIHQWPATLVQPVGSPLSLECTVEGTSNPNLYWYRQAAGRGLQLLFYSVGIGQISSEVPQNLSASRPQDRQFILSSKKLLLSDSGFYLCAWDFNNEQFFGPGTRLTVL.

This clonotype appeared a few times. The chain carries TRBV28 and TRBJ1-2; TRBD1 might be the D (6 bases). The CDR3 extends over 15 amino acids. Trimming removed 6 bases at V and 2 bases at J, with 16 bases between. Germline CDR1 and CDR2: MDHEN and SYDVKM. Here the CDR3 DNA reads TGTGCCAGCAGCTACACAGGGCACCCGAACTATGGCTACACCTTC. Translating gives CASSYTGHPNYGYTF.

This clonotype was counted a few times. The chain uses TRBV12-3 or TRBV12-4 and TRBJ2-7; D is unresolved. The CDR3 runs 13 residues. V was shortened by 3 bases and J by 3 bases, with 9 bases between the two germline ends. CDR3 sequence (DNA): TGTGCCAGCAGTTTTGGCAGATTCTACGAGCAGTACTTC. Translating gives CASSFGRFYEQYF.

The chain links TRBV12-3 or TRBV12-4 to TRBJ2-1; no clear D gene. This CDR3 has 12 amino acids. Trimming took off 9 bases at V and 9 bases at J, with 15 bases between the two ends. The CDR3 DNA is TGTGCCAGTCTGAGGCGGCCGGGTGAGCAGTTCTTC. It translates to CASLRRPGEQFF.

This clonotype was recorded many times. This chain connects TRBV7-9 to TRBJ2-1, with D perhaps given as TRBD1 or TRBD2 (5 bases each). Trimming cost V 5 bases and J 6 bases, with 17 bases left between them. The CDR3 runs 15 residues. Germline V gene data show CDR1 as SEHNR and CDR2 as FQNEAQ (reference sequence). The CDR3 nucleotides are TGTGCCAGCAGCGTAACCGGGACGAGGTCCAATGAGCAGTTCTTC. It specifies CASSVTGTRSNEQFF.